This T cell receptor (beta chain) appears in the sequencing data of a study of T cell changes during pregnancy in multiple sclerosis. Here immunoSEQ multiplex PCR was the method, and the copy in TCRdb shows in-frame clones only, minus some. Of around 60,000 clones in the sample, around 90% were seen once. This sequence originates from a female donor with multiple sclerosis, enrolled in a pregnancy study. Sequencing was performed on peripheral blood, taken in the first trimester of pregnancy.

The CDR3 bases are TGTGCCAGTAGTCCCCAGGAGCTTAGTGCGGGCTATGGCTACACCTTC. As protein: CASSPQELSAGYGYTF. The V call is TRBV19, the J call TRBJ1-2; D remains unclear. The CDR3 loop spans 16 amino acids. V was cut by 5 bases and J by 4 bases, with 20 bases left in between. The germline gives CDR1 LNHDA, CDR2 SQIVND (reference sequence).